The rows below give T cell receptor beta chains drawn from one sample of a study of T cells in Graves' hyperthyroidism and ophthalmopathy. MiXCR was run by TCRdb on the multiplex PCR reads, yielding one entry per CDR3 protein. The sample has approximately 600,000 distinct CDR3 sequences, 16% seen once. The sequenced sample consisted of blood. Receptor source: a woman in her twenties or thirties with Graves' hyperthyroidism. The conserved cysteine and the conserved F or W are not part of the CDR3 here. The D gene is left open where the match is weak.

14 . TRBJ2-7 TRBV5-8 ASSLDQGAMGYEQY
11 . TRBJ2-7 TRBV6-2/TRBV6-3 ASSYGTTYEQY
11 TRBD2 TRBJ2-3 TRBV2 ASKGTTTDTQY
12 TRBD1 TRBJ2-7 TRBV28 ASSRTGQFYEQY
14 . TRBJ2-7 TRBV30 AWSKGRYVADAEQY
11 . TRBJ2-7 TRBV2 ASSEADHYEQY
11 . TRBJ2-6 TRBV29-1 SVGTGGANVLT
11 . TRBJ1-2 TRBV29-1 SVLNPGAYGYT
12 . TRBJ2-4 TRBV6-2/TRBV6-3 ASSYSYREGIQY
14 . TRBJ2-5 TRBV5-1 ASSLASSVGQETQY
15 TRBD1 TRBJ1-4 TRBV4-1 ASSHPLGGTESEKLF
10 . TRBJ2-5 TRBV7-3 ARPRVPETQY
13 TRBD2 TRBJ2-5 TRBV9 ASSATAGAQETQY
16 . TRBJ1-4 TRBV19 ASRPLASTQPHNEKLF
18 . TRBJ1-5 TRBV5-8 ASTGRAWGQAVVGNQPQH
12 . TRBJ2-7 TRBV29-1 SVMGGLASYEQY
12 . TRBJ2-5 TRBV5-5 ASSSGPPLETQY
14 . TRBJ2-2 TRBV28 ASSPASGGLIGELF
12 . TRBJ2-5 TRBV4-1 ASSEEPLQETQY
14 . TRBJ2-2 TRBV11-2 ASSFGGPRVSGELF
11 . TRBJ1-5 TRBV6-2/TRBV6-3 ASRMWGNQPQH
10 . TRBJ1-2 TRBV11-2 ASSSIAGGYT
11 . TRBJ1-2 TRBV16 ASNPDSWYGYT
15 TRBD2 TRBJ2-4 TRBV6-5 ASSYAGTSAAKNIQY
12 TRBD2 TRBJ2-3 TRBV20-1 SAQTSGRADTQY
10 . TRBJ2-7 TRBV5-1 ASSGSYYEQY
12 . TRBJ1-1 TRBV11-2 ASSPFPAYTEAF
14 TRBD1 TRBJ1-2 TRBV20-1 SASQGARLANYGYS
13 TRBD1 TRBJ1-5 TRBV6-1 ASSPRGTGSQPQH
11 TRBD2 TRBJ2-1 TRBV6-1 ASSRSGNNEQF
13 TRBD2 TRBJ2-1 TRBV7-3 ASSSSGRVGNEQF
12 TRBD1 TRBJ2-5 TRBV2 ASSVGQGGETQY
14 . TRBJ2-2 TRBV7-2 ASSFGGTANTGELF